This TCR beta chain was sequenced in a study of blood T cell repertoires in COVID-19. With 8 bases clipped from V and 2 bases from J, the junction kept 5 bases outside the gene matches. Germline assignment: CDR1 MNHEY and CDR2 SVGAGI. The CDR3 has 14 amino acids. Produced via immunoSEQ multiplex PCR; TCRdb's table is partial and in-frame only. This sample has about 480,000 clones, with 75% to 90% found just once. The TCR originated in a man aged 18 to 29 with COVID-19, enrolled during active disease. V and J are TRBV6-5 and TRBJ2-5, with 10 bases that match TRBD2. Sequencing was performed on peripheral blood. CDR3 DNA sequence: TGTGCCAGCCAAGGACTAGCGGCTCAAGAGACCCAGTACTTC. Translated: CASQGLAAQETQYF.